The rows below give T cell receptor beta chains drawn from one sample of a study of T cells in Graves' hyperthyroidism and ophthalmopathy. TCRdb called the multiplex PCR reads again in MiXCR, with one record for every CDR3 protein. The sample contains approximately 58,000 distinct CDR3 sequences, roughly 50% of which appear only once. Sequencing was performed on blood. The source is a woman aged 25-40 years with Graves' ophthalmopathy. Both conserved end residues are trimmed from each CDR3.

CDR3aa: ASSGGFQAKGGSPLH
v_gene: TRBV5-8
j_gene: TRBJ1-6
len: 15

CDR3aa: SASLSGSRSGELF
v_gene: TRBV20-1
j_gene: TRBJ2-2
len: 13

CDR3aa: SARDPCLMKATGELF
v_gene: TRBV20-1
j_gene: TRBJ2-2
len: 15

CDR3aa: ASSYLAGGSDEQF
v_gene: TRBV6-5
j_gene: TRBJ2-1
len: 13

CDR3aa: ASSAGLATYEQY
v_gene: TRBV5-6
j_gene: TRBJ2-7
len: 12

CDR3aa: SARDTGSYEQY
v_gene: TRBV20-1
j_gene: TRBJ2-7
len: 11

CDR3aa: ASSLVTGEETQY
v_gene: TRBV11-2
j_gene: TRBJ2-5
len: 12

CDR3aa: ASRSYRTGGNYGYT
v_gene: TRBV11-2
j_gene: TRBJ1-2
len: 14

CDR3aa: AISESKGQGYTGELF
v_gene: TRBV10-3
j_gene: TRBJ2-2
len: 15

CDR3aa: ASSEQGLPQH
v_gene: TRBV2
j_gene: TRBJ1-5
len: 10

CDR3aa: ASSLVGSGRSSYNSPLH
v_gene: TRBV7-2
j_gene: TRBJ1-6
len: 17

CDR3aa: ATSDLRRRPSDEQY
v_gene: TRBV24-1
j_gene: TRBJ2-3
len: 14